This T cell receptor (beta chain) derives from a study of T cells in Graves' hyperthyroidism and ophthalmopathy. There are many counts of this clonotype. The CDR3 covers 12 residues. V lost 4 bases, J lost 5 bases, and 11 bases lay in between. Germline V gene data show CDR1 as DFQATT and CDR2 as SNEGSKA (reference sequence). Amplification of TCR beta CDR3 regions was performed using RNA transcripts as template. With the HTBI primer set, the TCR CDR3 went through a first round of RT-PCR. TCRdb ran MiXCR on the multiplex PCR reads and lists one entry per CDR3 protein. Of some 500,000 distinct CDR3 sequences listed, 15% to 20% are singletons.

This clonotype was obtained from a woman aged 25 to 39 with Graves' ophthalmopathy. Sequences were obtained from blood. The gene calls are TRBV20-1 and TRBJ2-5; D may correspond to TRBD1 or TRBD2 (6 bases each). CDR3 nucleotides: TGCAGTGCTACCGGGGGCGGGGAGACCCAGTACTTC. Amino acid sequence: CSATGGGETQYF.